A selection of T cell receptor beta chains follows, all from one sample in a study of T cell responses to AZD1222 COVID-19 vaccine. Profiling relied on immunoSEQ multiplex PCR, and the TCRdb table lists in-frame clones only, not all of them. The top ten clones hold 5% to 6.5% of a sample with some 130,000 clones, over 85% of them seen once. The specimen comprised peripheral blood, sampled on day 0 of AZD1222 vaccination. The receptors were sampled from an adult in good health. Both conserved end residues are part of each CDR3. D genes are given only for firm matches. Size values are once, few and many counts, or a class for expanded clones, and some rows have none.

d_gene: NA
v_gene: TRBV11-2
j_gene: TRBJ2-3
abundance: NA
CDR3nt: TGTGCCAGCAGCTTACGGCGGCTCTCTAGCACAGATACGCAGTATTTT
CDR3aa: CASSLRRLSSTDTQYF

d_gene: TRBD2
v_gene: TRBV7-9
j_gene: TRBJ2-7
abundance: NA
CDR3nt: TGTGCCAGCAGCTCCCGGGGAGGGACCGACCACGAGCAGTACTTC
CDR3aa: CASSSRGGTDHEQYF

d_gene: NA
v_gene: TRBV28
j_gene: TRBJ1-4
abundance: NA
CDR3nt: TGTGCCAGCAGTCTGGTCCCGACTAATGAAAAACTGTTTTTT
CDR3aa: CASSLVPTNEKLFF

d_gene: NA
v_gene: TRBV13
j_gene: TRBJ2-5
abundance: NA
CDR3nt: TGTGCCAGCAGCCACCGGGACTACCAAGAGACCCAGTACTTC
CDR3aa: CASSHRDYQETQYF

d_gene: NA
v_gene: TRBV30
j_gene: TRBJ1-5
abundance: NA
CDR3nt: TGTGCCTGGAGTGTACAGGGTCCGCAGCCCCAGCATTTT
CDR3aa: CAWSVQGPQPQHF

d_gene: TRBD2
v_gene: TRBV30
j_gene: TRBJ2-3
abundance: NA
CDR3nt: TGTGCCTGGAACCCCGGGAGGACAGATACGCAGTATTTT
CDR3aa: CAWNPGRTDTQYF

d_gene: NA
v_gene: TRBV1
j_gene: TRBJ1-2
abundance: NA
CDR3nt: TGCACCAGCAGCCAAGAGCACAGCGGGACAGGGGGCAGCTATGGCTACACCTTC
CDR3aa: CTSSQEHSGTGGSYGYTF

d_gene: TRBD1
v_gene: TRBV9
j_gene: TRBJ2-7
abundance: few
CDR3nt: TGTGCCAGCAGCCTCAGGGGAGACAGGGTAGGGTACGAGCAGTACTTC
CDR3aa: CASSLRGDRVGYEQYF

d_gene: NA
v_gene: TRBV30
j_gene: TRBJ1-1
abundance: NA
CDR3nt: TGTGCCTGGAAGGGGCCCCCCCCTGAAGCTTTCTTT
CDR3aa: CAWKGPPPEAFF

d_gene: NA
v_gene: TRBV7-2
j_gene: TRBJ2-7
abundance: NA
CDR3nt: TGTGCCAGCAGCTTTGGAGTTCCAGTCTACGAGCAGTACTTC
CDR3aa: CASSFGVPVYEQYF

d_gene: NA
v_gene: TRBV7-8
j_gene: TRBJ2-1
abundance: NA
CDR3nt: TGTGCCAGCAGCTTAGGGGGGGAGAGCTCCTACAATGAGCAGTTCTTC
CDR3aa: CASSLGGESSYNEQFF

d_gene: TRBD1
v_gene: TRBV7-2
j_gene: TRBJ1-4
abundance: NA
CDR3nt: TGTGCCAGCAAGCTGGGCAGGGGGAGCGAAAAACTGTTTTTT
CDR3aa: CASKLGRGSEKLFF

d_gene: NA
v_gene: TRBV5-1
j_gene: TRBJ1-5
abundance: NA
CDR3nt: TGCGCCAGCAGCTTGGACAGCCTTAGCAATCAGCCCCAGCATTTT
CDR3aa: CASSLDSLSNQPQHF

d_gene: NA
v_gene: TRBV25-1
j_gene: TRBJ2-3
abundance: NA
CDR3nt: TGTGCCAGCAGGAGGGGTACCACAGATACGCAGTATTTT
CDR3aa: CASRRGTTDTQYF

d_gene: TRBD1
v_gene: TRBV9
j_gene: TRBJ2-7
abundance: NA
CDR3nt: TGTGCCAGCAGCGCGTACCGGGACAGGGGGACCAACGAGCAGTACTTC
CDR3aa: CASSAYRDRGTNEQYF

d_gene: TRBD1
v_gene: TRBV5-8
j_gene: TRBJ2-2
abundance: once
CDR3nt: TGTGCCAGCAGCCTAGCCGGGACAGGAGTAGAGGAGCTGTTTTTT
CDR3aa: CASSLAGTGVEELFF

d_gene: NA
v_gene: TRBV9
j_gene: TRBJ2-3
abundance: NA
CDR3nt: TGTGCCAGCAGCGCACCCCATAGTTCCACAGATACGCAGTATTTT
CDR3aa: CASSAPHSSTDTQYF

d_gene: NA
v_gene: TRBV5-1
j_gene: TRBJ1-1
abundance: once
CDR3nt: TGCGCCAGCAGCGCTACAGGGTATGGGAACACTGAAGCTTTCTTT
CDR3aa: CASSATGYGNTEAFF

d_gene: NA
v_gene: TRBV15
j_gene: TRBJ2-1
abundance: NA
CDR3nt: TGTGCCACCAGCAGAGATCTTAAAGCGGGCGTAAACAATGAGCAGTTCTTC
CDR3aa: CATSRDLKAGVNNEQFF

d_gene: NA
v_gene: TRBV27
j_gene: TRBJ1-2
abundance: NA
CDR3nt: TGTGCCAGCAGTCCTGACATGGGAAGGGGGGGTGGCTACACCTTC
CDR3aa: CASSPDMGRGGGYTF

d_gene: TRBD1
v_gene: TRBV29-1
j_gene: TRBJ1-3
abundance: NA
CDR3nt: TGCAGCGTTGGACAGGGCTCTGGAAACACCATATATTTT
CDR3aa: CSVGQGSGNTIYF

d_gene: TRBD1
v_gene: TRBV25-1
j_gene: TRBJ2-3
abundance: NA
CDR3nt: TGTGCCAGCAGACCGGGACAGGGATTTTCTACGCAGTATTTT
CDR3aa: CASRPGQGFSTQYF

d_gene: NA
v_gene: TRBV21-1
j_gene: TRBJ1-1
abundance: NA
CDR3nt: TGTGCCAGCAGCACCTCCGGGACAGGGGTATACACTGAAGCTTTCTTT
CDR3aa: CASSTSGTGVYTEAFF

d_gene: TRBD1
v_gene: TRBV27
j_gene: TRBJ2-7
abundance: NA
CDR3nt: TGTGCCAGCAGTTTAGAGCAGGGGGAAATAGGGAGCGAGCAGTACTTC
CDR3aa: CASSLEQGEIGSEQYF

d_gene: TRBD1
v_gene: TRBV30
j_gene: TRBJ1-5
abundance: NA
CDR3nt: TGTGCCTGGAGTGAGACAGGGAGTTTGCATCAGCCCCAGCATTTT
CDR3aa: CAWSETGSLHQPQHF

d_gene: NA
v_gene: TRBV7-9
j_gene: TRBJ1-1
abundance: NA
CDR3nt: TGTGCCAGCAGCTTAGGGTCAGAGAACACTGAAGCTTTCTTT
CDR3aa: CASSLGSENTEAFF

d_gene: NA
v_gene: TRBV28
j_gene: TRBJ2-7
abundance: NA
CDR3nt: TGTGCCAGCAGTTTTGATAGGAATGCCATCTACGAGCAGTACTTC
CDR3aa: CASSFDRNAIYEQYF

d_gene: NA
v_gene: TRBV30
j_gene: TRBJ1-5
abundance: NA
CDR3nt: TGTGCCGGACGACAGGGCAATCAGCCCCAGCATTTT
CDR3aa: CAGRQGNQPQHF

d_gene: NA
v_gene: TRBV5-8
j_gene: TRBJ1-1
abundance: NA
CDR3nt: TGTGCCAGCATGATATCTAAGGTGGGCACTGAAGCTTTCTTT
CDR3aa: CASMISKVGTEAFF

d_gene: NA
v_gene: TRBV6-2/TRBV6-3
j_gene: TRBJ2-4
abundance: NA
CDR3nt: TGTGCCAGCAGTTATAACCGGGACTTCCCAGACATTCAGTACTTC
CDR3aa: CASSYNRDFPDIQYF

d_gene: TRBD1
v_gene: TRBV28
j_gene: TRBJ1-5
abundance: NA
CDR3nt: TGTGCCAGCAAGGTTCAGGGGGGAATCAATCAGCCCCAGCATTTT
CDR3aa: CASKVQGGINQPQHF

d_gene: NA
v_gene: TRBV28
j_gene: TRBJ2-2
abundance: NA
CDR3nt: TGTGCCAGCACTCTATCCCGCCCCGGCACCGGGGAGCTGTTTTTT
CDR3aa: CASTLSRPGTGELFF

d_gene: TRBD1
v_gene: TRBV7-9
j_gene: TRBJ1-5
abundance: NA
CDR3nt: TGTGCCAGCAGCCTCGGACAGGGGGGATCCGGCAATCAGCCCCAGCATTTT
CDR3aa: CASSLGQGGSGNQPQHF

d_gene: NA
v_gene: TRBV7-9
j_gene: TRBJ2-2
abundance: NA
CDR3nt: TGTGCCAGCAGCCCGCAGGTCCGGGGCCCGTGGACCGGGGAGCTGTTTTTT
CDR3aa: CASSPQVRGPWTGELFF

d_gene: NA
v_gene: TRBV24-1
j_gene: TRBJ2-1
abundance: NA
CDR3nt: TGTGCCACCAGTGATTTGGCCCTCGGGAGCGGAGGCTCCTACAATGAGCAGTTCTTC
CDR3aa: CATSDLALGSGGSYNEQFF

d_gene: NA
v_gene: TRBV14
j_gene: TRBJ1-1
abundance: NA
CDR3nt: TGTGCCAGCAGCCTATCGGGGATTTACACTGAAGCTTTCTTT
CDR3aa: CASSLSGIYTEAFF

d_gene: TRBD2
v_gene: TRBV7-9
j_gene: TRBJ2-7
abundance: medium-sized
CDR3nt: TGTGCCAGCAGCGGACAACCGACTATACTAGCGGGAGCTACCTACGAGCAGTACTTC
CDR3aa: CASSGQPTILAGATYEQYF

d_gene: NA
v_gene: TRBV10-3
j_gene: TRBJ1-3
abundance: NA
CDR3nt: TGTGCCATCAGTGAGTCTCAGGGTTCTGGAAACACCATATATTTT
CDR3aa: CAISESQGSGNTIYF

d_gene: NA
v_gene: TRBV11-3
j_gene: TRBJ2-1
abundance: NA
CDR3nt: TGTGCCAGCAGCTTAGGGGCTAGCCAGTTCTTC
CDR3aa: CASSLGASQFF

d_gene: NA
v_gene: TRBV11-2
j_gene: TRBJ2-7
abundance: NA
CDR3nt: TGTGCCAGCAGCTCTTCGCCCTCCTACGAGCAGTACTTC
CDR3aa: CASSSSPSYEQYF

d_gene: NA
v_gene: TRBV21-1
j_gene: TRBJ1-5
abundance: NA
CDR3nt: TGTGCCAGCAGCACCCAGCCCCAGCATTTT
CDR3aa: CASSTQPQHF

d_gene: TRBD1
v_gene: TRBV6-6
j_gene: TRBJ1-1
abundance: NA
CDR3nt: TGTGCCAGCAGTCCCAGACAGGGTATAGGAAGGAACACTGAAGCTTTCTTT
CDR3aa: CASSPRQGIGRNTEAFF

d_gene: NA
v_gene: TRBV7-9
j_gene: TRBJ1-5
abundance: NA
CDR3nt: TGTGCCAGCAGCCTCGGGAATCCGGGGCAGCCCCAGCATTTT
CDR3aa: CASSLGNPGQPQHF

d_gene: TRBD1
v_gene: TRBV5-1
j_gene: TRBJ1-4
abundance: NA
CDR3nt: TGCGCCAGCAGCTTTTGGACAGGGTTTAATGAAAAACTGTTTTTT
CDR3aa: CASSFWTGFNEKLFF

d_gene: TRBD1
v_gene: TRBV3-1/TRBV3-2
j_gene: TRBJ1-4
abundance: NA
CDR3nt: TGTGCCAGCAGCCAACGGACAGGGAATGAAAAACTGTTTTTT
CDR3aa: CASSQRTGNEKLFF

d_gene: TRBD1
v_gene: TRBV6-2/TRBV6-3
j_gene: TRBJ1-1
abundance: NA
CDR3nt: TGTGCCAGCAGCTTCGGGACAGGGGCGGCTGAAGCTTTCTTT
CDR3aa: CASSFGTGAAEAFF

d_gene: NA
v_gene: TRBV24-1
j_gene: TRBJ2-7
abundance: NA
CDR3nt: TGTGCCACCAGTGATTTTCCAGGGGACTCCTACGAGCAGTACTTC
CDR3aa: CATSDFPGDSYEQYF

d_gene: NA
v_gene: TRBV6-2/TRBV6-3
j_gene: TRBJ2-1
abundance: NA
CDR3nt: TGTGCCAGCAGTCTGGACGGCACCTACAATGAGCAGTTCTTC
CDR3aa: CASSLDGTYNEQFF

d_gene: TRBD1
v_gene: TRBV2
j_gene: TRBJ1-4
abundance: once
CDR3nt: TGTGCCAGCCGTCCAGGGGGCGAAAAACTGTTTTTT
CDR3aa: CASRPGGEKLFF

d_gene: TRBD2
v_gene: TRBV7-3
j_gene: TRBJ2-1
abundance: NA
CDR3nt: TGTGCCAGCAGCTTAAGCCCTAGCGGATACAATGAGCAGTTCTTC
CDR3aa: CASSLSPSGYNEQFF

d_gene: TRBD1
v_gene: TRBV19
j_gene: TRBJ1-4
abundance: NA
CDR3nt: TGTGCCAGTACCGACATGACAGGGCTCGGTCGCGAAAAACTGTTTTTT
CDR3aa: CASTDMTGLGREKLFF

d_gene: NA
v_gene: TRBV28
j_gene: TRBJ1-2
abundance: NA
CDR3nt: TGTGCCAGCAGTTTACAGGGTCTACAGGCGTACACCTTC
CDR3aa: CASSLQGLQAYTF